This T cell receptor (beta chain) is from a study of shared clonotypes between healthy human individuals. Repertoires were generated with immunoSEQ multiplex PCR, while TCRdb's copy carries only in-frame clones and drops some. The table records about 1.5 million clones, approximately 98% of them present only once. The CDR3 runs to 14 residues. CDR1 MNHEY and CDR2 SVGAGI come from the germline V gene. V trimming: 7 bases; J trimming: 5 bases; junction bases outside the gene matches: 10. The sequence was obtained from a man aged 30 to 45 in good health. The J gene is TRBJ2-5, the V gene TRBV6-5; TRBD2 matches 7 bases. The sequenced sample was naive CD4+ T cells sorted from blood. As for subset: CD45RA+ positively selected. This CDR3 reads CASNPLPGGETQYF. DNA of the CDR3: TGTGCCAGCAACCCTCTCCCCGGGGGGGAGACCCAGTACTTC.